These T cell receptor beta chains were read from a single sample in a study of T cell responses to AZD1222 COVID-19 vaccine. The protocol was immunoSEQ multiplex PCR, while the TCRdb copy is restricted to in-frame clones and leaves out a portion. The sample lists about 110,000 clones, about 90% occurring once. The sample here was peripheral blood, taken on day 0 of AZD1222 vaccination. The receptors shown here come from an adult in good health. Both conserved end residues are part of each CDR3. The D gene is left open where the match is weak. Not all rows give a size; the values are once, few, many and, for expanded clones, a class.

clone size	D gene	V gene	J gene	CDR3 DNA	CDR3 protein
-	-	TRBV6-4	TRBJ1-2	TGTGCCAGCAGTGCCATCGCGGGGGACTATGGCTACACCTTC	CASSAIAGDYGYTF
-	TRBD2	TRBV25-1	TRBJ2-1	TGTGCCAGCAGTGAATTAATAGCGGGGGGCTACAATGAGCAGTTCTTC	CASSELIAGGYNEQFF
-	-	TRBV18	TRBJ2-3	TGTGCCAGCTCACCGTACACAGATACGCAGTATTTT	CASSPYTDTQYF
-	-	TRBV10-2	TRBJ1-2	TGCGCCAGCAGAGATCTAGTCCCTCGCTATGGCTACACCTTC	CASRDLVPRYGYTF
-	-	TRBV7-9	TRBJ2-6	TGTGCCAGCAGCTTAGTACCCTACAGCTCTGGGGCCAACGTCCTGACTTTC	CASSLVPYSSGANVLTF
-	-	TRBV6-5	TRBJ1-6	TGTGCCAGCAGTTACTCGATCAGTTCACCCCTCCACTTT	CASSYSISSPLHF
-	-	TRBV30	TRBJ2-7	TGTGCCTGGAGTAAAGGGGGGCTCAACGAGCAGTACTTC	CAWSKGGLNEQYF
-	-	TRBV7-2	TRBJ1-2	TGTGCCAGCAGCCCCAGGGGAATCAATGGCTACACCTTC	CASSPRGINGYTF
-	-	TRBV7-8	TRBJ2-5	TGTGCTTCGGGGTCCCAAGAGACCCAGTACTTC	CASGSQETQYF
once	-	TRBV28	TRBJ1-2	TGTGCCAGCAGTTTCGGCTATGGCTACACCTTC	CASSFGYGYTF
-	TRBD1	TRBV5-1	TRBJ1-4	TGCGCCAGCAGCTGGACAGGAGTAGGGGGAGAAAAACTGTTTTTT	CASSWTGVGGEKLFF
-	-	TRBV9	TRBJ2-1	TGTGCCAGCAGCGTTTATTCCAGCAGCAATGAGCAGTTCTTC	CASSVYSSSNEQFF
-	TRBD1	TRBV7-9	TRBJ1-6	TGTGCCAGCAGCTTATTGACAGGGTCACCCCTCCACTTT	CASSLLTGSPLHF
-	-	TRBV6-2/TRBV6-3	TRBJ1-5	TGTGCCAGCAGTTCCCGGCGGGGGGCCTGGCAGCCCCAGCATTTT	CASSSRRGAWQPQHF
once	TRBD1	TRBV6-1	TRBJ2-7	TGTGCCAGCAGTGGAAACAGGGGGCGCGGGAACTACGAGCAGTACTTC	CASSGNRGRGNYEQYF
-	TRBD1	TRBV2	TRBJ1-6	TGTGCCAGCAGCCCTCGGACAGGGGTAATTCCCCTCCACTTT	CASSPRTGVIPLHF
once	TRBD1	TRBV6-1	TRBJ1-2	TGTGCCAGCAGTGAAGGGACAGGGGGCTTATATGGCTACACCTTC	CASSEGTGGLYGYTF
-	-	TRBV10-3	TRBJ1-3	TGTGCCGCTTGCGACAGGAGCTCTGGAAACACCATATATTTT	CAACDRSSGNTIYF
-	TRBD1	TRBV6-6	TRBJ1-4	TGTGCCAGCAGCAGGGACAGTAGTGAAAAACTGTTTTTT	CASSRDSSEKLFF
-	-	TRBV6-5	TRBJ1-2	TGTGCCAGCAGTTATACGGGCGGCTATGGCTACACCTTC	CASSYTGGYGYTF
-	TRBD2	TRBV5-4	TRBJ2-3	TGTGCCAGCAGAGCCGGGACTAGCGGCACAGATACGCAGTATTTT	CASRAGTSGTDTQYF
once	TRBD1	TRBV18	TRBJ2-1	TGTGCCAGCTCCCAATGGACAGGGTACAATGAGCAGTTCTTC	CASSQWTGYNEQFF
-	TRBD2	TRBV10-1	TRBJ2-1	TGCGCCAGCAGTCCGGGACTAGCGGAGGGAAGTGAGCAGTTCTTC	CASSPGLAEGSEQFF
-	-	TRBV30	TRBJ1-3	TGTGCCTGGATGATAGGAAACACCATATATTTT	CAWMIGNTIYF
-	TRBD1	TRBV5-4	TRBJ1-1	TGTGCCAGCAGCTTGATGCAGGGGGCTACCACTGAAGCTTTCTTT	CASSLMQGATTEAFF